The 28 T cell receptor beta chains below come from one sample, sequenced in a study of coeliac disease. Generated by immunoSEQ multiplex PCR, the TCRdb table keeps only in-frame clones and is missing some. The sample comprises about 3,100 clones, about 48% of which are singletons, and around 10% rests with the top ten. Sequencing input: intraepithelial lymphocytes from the gut. The receptors here all came from a woman aged 70-85 years with celiac disease.

This clone turned up a few times. The rearrangement joins TRBV27 to TRBJ1-2, with 8 bases fitting TRBD1. Germline values: CDR1 MNHEY, CDR2 SMNVEV (reference sequence). V gave up 8 bases and J gave up 0 bases; unmatched junction bases: 2. This CDR3 is built from 13 residues. CDR3 coding DNA: TGTGCCAGCGGACAGGGCCCTAACTATGGCTACACCTTC. Translating it yields CASGQGPNYGYTF.

This clone has a handful of counts. The chain links TRBV5-1 to TRBJ2-7; a possible D gene is TRBD1 (5 bases). Deletions cut 4 bases from V and 5 bases from J, with 28 bases between. This CDR3 region has 18 residues. Germline V gene data show CDR1 as SGHRS and CDR2 as YFSETQ. CDR3 sequence: CASSPYGAGQSPWDEQYF. DNA of the CDR3: TGCGCCAGCAGCCCCTATGGGGCAGGACAATCACCCTGGGACGAGCAGTACTTC.

This clone was observed a handful of times. The chain uses TRBV5-1 and TRBJ2-7, with 9 positions matching TRBD1. The trim removed 0 bases at V and 6 bases at J, leaving 7 bases unmatched. CDR3 length equals 15 residues. Per germline, CDR1 SGHRS and CDR2 YFSETQ. Here the CDR3 DNA reads TGCGCCAGCAGCTTGGGAGGGGACAGGGTCTTCGAGCAGTACTTC. The encoded protein is CASSLGGDRVFEQYF.

The chain has TRBV25-1 and TRBJ2-1, with D unclear. There are 11 residues in the CDR3. Germline lookup yields CDR1 MGHDK and CDR2 SYGVNS. Trimming removed 8 bases at V and 3 bases at J, with 5 bases between. The CDR3 loop is CASHNYNEQFF. CDR3 DNA sequence: TGTGCCAGCCACAACTACAATGAGCAGTTCTTC.

The genes are TRBV4-3 and TRBJ2-7; 8 nucleotides match TRBD2. Germline CDR1 and CDR2: LGHNA and YSLEER. The CDR3 is 16 residues long. V lost 6 bases, J lost 0 bases, and 10 bases stayed unmatched. The DNA of the CDR3 is TGCGCCAGCAGTCCACGCGGGGGGCCGTACTCCTACGAGCAGTACTTC. Protein: CASSPRGGPYSYEQYF.

This chain uses TRBV27 with TRBJ1-1; possible D gene TRBD1, 6 bases. The germline V gene has CDR1 MNHEY and CDR2 SMNVEV (reference sequence). This CDR3 spans 15 amino acids. Trimming took off 4 bases at V and 5 bases at J, with 17 bases between the two ends. The CDR3 sequence is CASSYGGPVGTEAFF. The CDR3 DNA is TGTGCCAGCAGTTACGGGGGGCCGGTAGGAACTGAAGCTTTCTTT.

V usage is TRBV5-1 and J usage is TRBJ2-7; no clear D gene. Germline assignment: CDR1 SGHRS and CDR2 YFSETQ. This CDR3 comprises 11 residues. Trimming shortened V by 4 bases and J by 3 bases, and 5 bases separated the two germline ends. The CDR3: CASSPGYEQYF. The CDR3 region has the DNA TGCGCCAGCAGCCCGGGCTACGAGCAGTACTTC.

J is TRBJ2-7 and V is TRBV9; D is unclear. V dropped 5 bases and J dropped 1 base, with 10 bases sitting between them. This CDR3 has 13 residues. The germline V gene has CDR1 SGDLS and CDR2 YYNGEE. CDR3 protein: CASSPSDSYEQYF. CDR3 nucleotide sequence: TGTGCCAGCAGTCCCAGTGATTCCTACGAGCAGTACTTC.

This chain links TRBV5-1 with TRBJ1-2, with 10 positions matching TRBD1. V shed 0 bases, J shed 8 bases, and the junction held 13 bases outside the gene matches. Germline V lookup: CDR1 SGHRS, CDR2 YFSETQ. This CDR3 spans 17 amino acids. The CDR3 spells CASSLEGTGVKVRGYTF. In nucleotides, the CDR3 is TGCGCCAGCAGCTTGGAGGGGACAGGGGTAAAAGTTAGGGGCTACACCTTC. Combining the CDR3 with reference TRBV5-1 and TRBJ1-2 gives the whole variable domain KAGVTQTPRYLIKTRGQQVTLSCSPISGHRSVSWYQQTPGQGLQFLFEYFSETQRNKGNFPGRFSGRQFSNSRSEMNVSTLELGDSALYLCASSLEGTGVKVRGYTFGSGTRLTVV.

This clone was counted a few times. V and J are TRBV7-9 and TRBJ1-1; the D is unclear. This CDR3 spans 12 amino acids. Trimming removed 8 bases at V and 8 bases at J, with 15 bases between. Germline CDR1 reads SEHNR; CDR2 reads FQNEAQ (reference sequence). The CDR3 DNA follows: TGTGCCAGCCGCCGGGATATGACAGAAGCTTTCTTT. Translating it yields CASRRDMTEAFF.

Only a few counts were recorded for this clone. CDR3 sequence (DNA): TGTGCCTGGCACGGACTAGCGGGGGGCCGGGAGACCCAGTACTTC. This gives the protein CAWHGLAGGRETQYF. The chain is built from TRBV30 and TRBJ2-5; 14 bases fit TRBD2. The V gene end was trimmed by 5 bases and the J gene end by 5 bases; junction bases not matched to a gene: 7. The CDR3 is 15 amino acids. Germline-derived CDR1 and CDR2 are GTSNPN and SVGIG (reference sequence).

V gene TRBV6-5 combines with J gene TRBJ2-1; D possibly corresponds to TRBD1 (6 bases). The CDR3 totals 12 residues. In germline, CDR1 is MNHEY, CDR2 SVGAGI. Trimming took 7 bases from V and 8 from J, leaving 12 bases between them. The CDR3 sequence: CASTSDRYEQFF. CDR3 in DNA: TGTGCCAGCACCTCAGACAGGTATGAGCAGTTCTTC.

The chain carries TRBV11-2 and TRBJ2-7; the D gene is possibly TRBD2 (5 bases). CDR1 is SGHAT and CDR2 is FQNNGV in the germline V gene. V was pared by 5 bases and J by 7 bases, with 21 bases between. This CDR3 spans 15 amino acids. CDR3 amino acids: CASSQTLHLSGEQYF. The CDR3 region has the DNA TGTGCCAGCAGCCAAACGCTGCACCTCTCGGGGGAGCAGTACTTC.

This chain connects TRBV6-5 to TRBJ1-1, with 8 positions matching TRBD1. CDR3 length: 13 residues. The J segment lost 9 bases and the V segment lost 4 bases, leaving 7 bases of the junction unmatched. Germline V gene sequence: CDR1 MNHEY, CDR2 SVGAGI. Here the CDR3 reads CASSSFPGGQAFF. The CDR3 DNA is TGTGCCAGCAGTTCTTTTCCAGGGGGCCAAGCTTTCTTT.

This clone was seen a few times. V gene TRBV4-3 combines with J gene TRBJ2-2; TRBD2 is a possible D gene (6 bases). CDR3 size: 15 residues. The V end lost 4 bases, the J end lost 5 bases, and 14 bases lay between the germline ends. The V gene's germline CDR1 is LGHNA and CDR2 YSLEER. The CDR3 nucleotides are TGCGCCAGCAGCCCGGGAGCTGCAAGGACCGGGGAGCTGTTTTTT. Its translation: CASSPGAARTGELFF.

This clone was recorded only once. The rearrangement joins TRBV9 to TRBJ2-2; 7 bases match TRBD2. There are 14 residues in the CDR3. Germline assignment: CDR1 SGDLS and CDR2 YYNGEE. With 0 bases clipped from V and 4 bases from J, the junction kept 0 bases outside the gene matches. The CDR3 DNA reads as TGTGCCAGCAGCGTAGCGGGGGGCACCGGGGAGCTGTTTTTT. Translated, it gives CASSVAGGTGELFF.

This clone has a handful of counts. The rearrangement joins TRBV5-1 to TRBJ1-4; a possible D gene is TRBD1 (6 bases). This CDR3 is built from 15 residues. Germline V gene data show CDR1 as SGHRS and CDR2 as YFSETQ. The germline V and J ends were trimmed by 2 bases and 8 bases, with 16 bases remaining between them. The DNA for the CDR3 is TGCGCCAGCAGCTTCGAAGGGGGATTGAGGGAAAAACTGTTTTTT. It yields the protein CASSFEGGLREKLFF.

This clone was detected only a few times. V and J are TRBV7-8 and TRBJ2-7; D is ambiguous. This CDR3 is built from 14 residues. Germline V lookup: CDR1 SGHVS, CDR2 FQNEAQ. V was trimmed by 1 base and J by 2 bases, leaving 9 bases between them. The CDR3 nucleotides are TGTGCCAGCAGCTTAGACCGAAGAGCCTACGAGCAGTACTTC. Translated, it gives CASSLDRRAYEQYF.

CDR3 nucleotide sequence: TGTGCCAGCAGTCCCATGAACACTGAAGCTTTCTTT. Its protein is CASSPMNTEAFF. The chain couples TRBV11-1 to TRBJ1-1; no clear D. The CDR3 has 12 amino acids. Trimming removed 6 bases at V and 0 bases at J, with 5 bases between. Germline V gene sequence: CDR1 SGHAT, CDR2 FQDESV (reference sequence).

In its sample, this clone was seen many times. The genes are TRBV6-5 and TRBJ1-5; perhaps TRBD1 as D (6 bases). CDR3 size: 14 residues. V gave up 5 bases and J gave up 4 bases, with 12 bases separating them. CDR1 and CDR2 from the germline V gene are MNHEY and SVGAGI. This CDR3 reads CASSTDSRNQPQHF. Written as DNA, the CDR3 is TGTGCCAGCAGTACGGACAGCCGTAATCAGCCCCAGCATTTT.

The gene calls are TRBV9 and TRBJ1-2, with TRBD1 matching over 9 bases. This CDR3 spans 13 amino acids. V lost 5 bases to trimming and J lost 8 bases; unmatched junction nucleotides: 7. Per germline, CDR1 SGDLS and CDR2 YYNGEE. The CDR3 DNA reads as TGTGCCAGCAGTCCCGGGACAGGGCAGGGCTACACCTTC. As protein: CASSPGTGQGYTF.

The chain combines TRBV19 with TRBJ2-1, with D unresolved. The CDR3 contains 12 residues. Per germline, CDR1 LNHDA and CDR2 SQIVND (reference sequence). The V gene lost 2 bases and the J gene lost 6 bases, with 5 bases spanning the gap. The CDR3 DNA is TGTGCCAGTAGTATATGGAGCAATGAGCAGTTCTTC. Translating it yields CASSIWSNEQFF.

This clone has more than one count but fewer than ten. This chain connects TRBV9 to TRBJ2-4; perhaps TRBD2 as D (5 bases). The V gene's germline CDR1 is SGDLS and CDR2 YYNGEE. The CDR3 sequence is 17 residues long. V lost 3 bases and J lost 0, with 16 bases in between. CDR3 sequence: CASSDAVGELAKNIQYF. In nucleotides, the CDR3 is TGTGCCAGCAGCGATGCGGTCGGGGAATTAGCCAAAAACATTCAGTACTTC. Complete variable domain (other parts from reference TRBV9 and TRBJ2-4): DSGVTQTPKHLITATGQRVTLRCSPRSGDLSVYWYQQSLDQGLQFLIQYYNGEERAKGNILERFSAQQFPDLHSELNLSSLELGDSALYFCASSDAVGELAKNIQYFGAGTRLSVL.

This chain joins TRBV6-4 and TRBJ2-1, with 13 bases that match TRBD2. The CDR3 extends over 14 amino acids. J was trimmed by 6 bases and V by 4 bases; bases with no gene match: 0. CDR1 is MRHNA, CDR2 SNTAGT, per germline. The CDR3, as DNA: TGTGCCAGCAGTGGACTAGCGGGGGGCAATGAGCAGTTCTTC. Translating gives CASSGLAGGNEQFF.

This sequence joins TRBV6-5 and TRBJ1-5; TRBD1 matches at 7 bases. This CDR3 contains 15 residues. Germline CDR1 and CDR2: MNHEY and SVGAGI. The ends lost 4 bases at V and 4 bases at J; junction bases unmatched: 7. The CDR3 sequence is CASSSGGTGNQPQHF. CDR3 in DNA: TGTGCCAGCAGTTCAGGGGGGACCGGTAATCAGCCCCAGCATTTT.

The genes are TRBV19 and TRBJ2-1; D might be TRBD2 (6 bases). CDR1 LNHDA and CDR2 SQIVND come from the germline V gene (reference sequence). The V end was cut by 3 bases, the J end by 4 bases, with 19 bases between. CDR3 length: 17 amino acids. CDR3 region: CASSMTPWDFPYNEQFF. Here the CDR3 DNA reads TGTGCCAGTAGTATGACCCCATGGGACTTTCCGTACAATGAGCAGTTCTTC.

J is TRBJ2-1 and V is TRBV27; D ambiguous. The CDR3 sequence is 14 residues long. V lost 3 bases, J lost 0 bases, and 6 bases lay in between. Germline V gene sequence: CDR1 MNHEY, CDR2 SMNVEV (reference sequence). In DNA, the CDR3 is TGTGCCAGCAGTTTCGGTAGCTCCTACAATGAGCAGTTCTTC. Translating gives CASSFGSSYNEQFF.

The chain joins TRBV7-9 to TRBJ2-3, with TRBD2 matching over 9 bases. Germline V gene lookup returns CDR1 SEHNR and CDR2 FQNEAQ (reference sequence). The CDR3 has 16 amino acids. J gave up 3 bases and V 4 bases, and 8 bases lay outside the gene matches. CDR3 amino acids: CASSSPRLADTDTQYF. CDR3 nucleotides: TGTGCCAGCAGCTCCCCTCGACTAGCGGATACAGATACGCAGTATTTT.